The entry that follows covers one T cell receptor (beta chain) sequence. Using immunoSEQ multiplex PCR, the repertoire was profiled, and TCRdb retains in-frame clones only, with some absent. The sample consists of about 48,000 clones, around 92% of them appearing once. This CDR3 is built from 14 residues. Germline-derived CDR1 and CDR2 are MDHEN and SYDVKM. Trimming removed 2 bases from V and 2 bases from J; junction bases left unmatched: 0. The data originate from a study of T cell changes during pregnancy in multiple sclerosis. Here the sequenced sample was CD4+ T cells from peripheral blood mononuclear cells, taken in the second trimester of pregnancy. This sequence originates from a female donor in good health, enrolled as a control in a pregnancy study. The J gene is TRBJ1-5, the V gene TRBV28; 7 positions match TRBD1. CDR3 in DNA: TGTGCCAGCAGTTTAGGGACAGGCAATCAGCCCCAGCATTTT. Encoded protein: CASSLGTGNQPQHF.